Listed below are T cell receptor beta chains from one sample, sequenced in a study of blood T cell repertoires in COVID-19. Using immunoSEQ multiplex PCR, the repertoire was profiled, and TCRdb retains in-frame clones only, with some absent. The sample records tens of thousands of clones, nearly 90% being singletons. The sample was peripheral blood. These receptors were taken from a man over 45 with active COVID-19. Each CDR3 is given with its conserved first and last residue. A D gene is named only where the DNA matches it firmly. Rows may omit the clone size; those that give it use once, few, many or a size class.

abundance: NA
j_gene: TRBJ2-3
v_gene: TRBV7-9
d_gene: TRBD1
CDR3aa: CASSFVNYRDRGQGDTQYF
CDR3nt: TGTGCCAGCAGCTTCGTAAATTACCGGGACAGGGGGCAGGGAGATACGCAGTATTTT

abundance: NA
j_gene: TRBJ1-1
v_gene: TRBV29-1
d_gene: TRBD1
CDR3aa: CSVVRTGGWGTEAFF
CDR3nt: TGCAGCGTTGTGAGGACAGGGGGCTGGGGCACTGAAGCTTTCTTT

abundance: NA
j_gene: TRBJ1-1
v_gene: TRBV10-3
d_gene: NA
CDR3aa: CAISSRDYMNTEAFF
CDR3nt: TGTGCCATCAGCAGTAGGGACTACATGAACACTGAAGCTTTCTTT

abundance: NA
j_gene: TRBJ1-1
v_gene: TRBV6-6
d_gene: TRBD1
CDR3aa: CASSLLEQGMNTEAFF
CDR3nt: TGTGCCAGCAGCCTACTCGAACAGGGGATGAACACTGAAGCTTTCTTT

abundance: NA
j_gene: TRBJ2-5
v_gene: TRBV3-1/TRBV3-2
d_gene: TRBD2
CDR3aa: CASSPGTSGVETQYF
CDR3nt: TGTGCCAGCAGCCCAGGGACTAGCGGGGTTGAGACCCAGTACTTC

abundance: once
j_gene: TRBJ2-1
v_gene: TRBV18
d_gene: NA
CDR3aa: CASSPLRDNEQFF
CDR3nt: TGTGCCAGCTCACCTTTGAGGGACAATGAGCAGTTCTTC

abundance: NA
j_gene: TRBJ2-5
v_gene: TRBV19
d_gene: TRBD2
CDR3aa: CASRRSGGGETQYF
CDR3nt: TGTGCCAGTAGACGGTCGGGCGGGGGAGAGACCCAGTACTTC

abundance: NA
j_gene: TRBJ2-5
v_gene: TRBV7-3
d_gene: NA
CDR3aa: CASSHVGGIPETQYF
CDR3nt: TGTGCCAGCAGCCATGTGGGGGGAATCCCAGAGACCCAGTACTTC

abundance: many
j_gene: TRBJ2-5
v_gene: TRBV2
d_gene: NA
CDR3aa: CASSEEVGRVGETQYF
CDR3nt: TGTGCCAGCAGTGAAGAAGTCGGGCGGGTGGGAGAGACCCAGTACTTC

abundance: NA
j_gene: TRBJ2-3
v_gene: TRBV11-3
d_gene: TRBD2
CDR3aa: CASSRSSGGATDTQYF
CDR3nt: TGTGCCAGCAGCCGCTCTAGCGGGGGGGCCACAGATACGCAGTATTTT

abundance: NA
j_gene: TRBJ2-1
v_gene: TRBV15
d_gene: TRBD1
CDR3aa: CATSRVSGTGFPNEQFF
CDR3nt: TGTGCCACCAGCAGAGTATCGGGGACAGGGTTCCCCAATGAGCAGTTCTTC

abundance: once
j_gene: TRBJ1-1
v_gene: TRBV5-1
d_gene: NA
CDR3aa: CASSLRGTEAFF
CDR3nt: TGCGCCAGCAGCTTGAGGGGCACTGAAGCTTTCTTT

abundance: once
j_gene: TRBJ2-7
v_gene: TRBV25-1
d_gene: TRBD2
CDR3aa: CASSEAGGGDSYEQYF
CDR3nt: TGTGCCAGCAGTGAAGCAGGCGGGGGGGACTCCTACGAGCAGTACTTC

abundance: NA
j_gene: TRBJ1-6
v_gene: TRBV19
d_gene: TRBD1
CDR3aa: CASSMGQGSYNSPLHF
CDR3nt: TGTGCCAGTAGTATGGGACAGGGATCCTATAATTCACCCCTCCACTTT

abundance: NA
j_gene: TRBJ2-1
v_gene: TRBV4-2
d_gene: TRBD1
CDR3aa: CASSQAQGVPSYNEQFF
CDR3nt: TGTGCCAGCAGCCAAGCCCAGGGGGTTCCCTCCTACAATGAGCAGTTCTTC

abundance: NA
j_gene: TRBJ1-3
v_gene: TRBV7-9
d_gene: NA
CDR3aa: CASSFDAGHSGNTIYF
CDR3nt: TGTGCCAGCAGCTTCGATGCAGGCCACTCTGGAAACACCATATATTTT

abundance: NA
j_gene: TRBJ2-1
v_gene: TRBV7-9
d_gene: TRBD2
CDR3aa: CASSFGAGDHYNEQFF
CDR3nt: TGTGCCAGCAGCTTTGGAGCGGGGGATCACTACAATGAGCAGTTCTTC

abundance: NA
j_gene: TRBJ2-1
v_gene: TRBV2
d_gene: NA
CDR3aa: CASSGGWEQGNNEQFF
CDR3nt: TGTGCCAGCAGTGGGGGATGGGAGCAGGGGAACAATGAGCAGTTCTTC

abundance: NA
j_gene: TRBJ2-7
v_gene: TRBV12-3/TRBV12-4
d_gene: NA
CDR3aa: CASSTSGYHEQYF
CDR3nt: TGTGCCAGCAGCACGTCAGGTTACCACGAGCAGTACTTC

abundance: once
j_gene: TRBJ1-2
v_gene: TRBV19
d_gene: TRBD1
CDR3aa: CASRQGINYGYTF
CDR3nt: TGTGCCAGCCGACAGGGGATAAACTATGGCTACACCTTC

abundance: NA
j_gene: TRBJ1-2
v_gene: TRBV19
d_gene: NA
CDR3aa: CASSSGPAYGYTF
CDR3nt: TGTGCCAGTAGTAGTGGGCCAGCTTATGGCTACACCTTC

abundance: once
j_gene: TRBJ1-4
v_gene: TRBV19
d_gene: NA
CDR3aa: CASQNNRAGEKLFF
CDR3nt: TGTGCCAGCCAAAACAACAGGGCGGGTGAAAAACTGTTTTTT

abundance: NA
j_gene: TRBJ2-2
v_gene: TRBV12-5
d_gene: NA
CDR3aa: CASGLGQLTGELFF
CDR3nt: TGTGCTAGTGGTTTGGGACAGCTCACCGGGGAGCTGTTTTTT

abundance: few
j_gene: TRBJ1-2
v_gene: TRBV2
d_gene: TRBD1
CDR3aa: CASSDAQDRGRPRYGYTF
CDR3nt: TGTGCCAGCAGTGATGCCCAAGACAGGGGCCGTCCCCGTTATGGCTACACCTTC

abundance: NA
j_gene: TRBJ1-4
v_gene: TRBV10-3
d_gene: NA
CDR3aa: CAISEWGGSEKLFF
CDR3nt: TGTGCCATCAGTGAATGGGGAGGTTCTGAAAAACTGTTTTTT

abundance: NA
j_gene: TRBJ1-4
v_gene: TRBV2
d_gene: TRBD1
CDR3aa: CASRTGGATNEKLFF
CDR3nt: TGTGCCAGCAGGACAGGGGGCGCAACTAATGAAAAACTGTTTTTT

abundance: NA
j_gene: TRBJ2-7
v_gene: TRBV20-1
d_gene: TRBD2
CDR3aa: CSASSGGLYEQYF
CDR3nt: TGCAGTGCTAGTAGCGGGGGCCTCTACGAGCAGTACTTC

abundance: NA
j_gene: TRBJ2-7
v_gene: TRBV5-6
d_gene: TRBD1
CDR3aa: CASSDGQGGPYEQYF
CDR3nt: TGTGCCAGCAGCGACGGACAGGGTGGCCCCTACGAGCAGTACTTC

abundance: once
j_gene: TRBJ1-1
v_gene: TRBV19
d_gene: NA
CDR3aa: CASSIGGRVNTEAFF
CDR3nt: TGTGCCAGTAGTATTGGAGGGCGGGTGAACACTGAAGCTTTCTTT

abundance: NA
j_gene: TRBJ2-1
v_gene: TRBV7-3
d_gene: TRBD1
CDR3aa: CASSPGQGTYNEQFF
CDR3nt: TGTGCCAGCAGCCCAGGACAGGGTACCTACAATGAGCAGTTCTTC

abundance: NA
j_gene: TRBJ1-4
v_gene: TRBV5-5
d_gene: TRBD1
CDR3aa: CASSPKNRGIEEKLFF
CDR3nt: TGTGCCAGCAGCCCAAAAAACAGGGGCATTGAGGAAAAACTGTTTTTT

abundance: NA
j_gene: TRBJ2-7
v_gene: TRBV4-3
d_gene: TRBD2
CDR3aa: CASSQDRRGGHEQYF
CDR3nt: TGCGCCAGCAGCCAAGACCGGCGGGGGGGTCACGAGCAGTACTTC

abundance: NA
j_gene: TRBJ1-1
v_gene: TRBV6-5
d_gene: NA
CDR3aa: CASREGGPRGAFF
CDR3nt: TGTGCCAGCAGGGAGGGGGGGCCCCGCGGAGCTTTCTTT

abundance: NA
j_gene: TRBJ2-1
v_gene: TRBV3-1/TRBV3-2
d_gene: TRBD2
CDR3aa: CASSQTSVGYNEQFF
CDR3nt: TGTGCCAGCAGCCAAACTAGCGTTGGGTACAATGAGCAGTTCTTC

abundance: NA
j_gene: TRBJ2-2
v_gene: TRBV2
d_gene: NA
CDR3aa: CASSSGFRAGELFF
CDR3nt: TGTGCCAGCAGTAGTGGATTTCGGGCCGGGGAGCTGTTTTTT

abundance: NA
j_gene: TRBJ2-7
v_gene: TRBV7-9
d_gene: NA
CDR3aa: CASSPAGVYEQYF
CDR3nt: TGTGCCAGCAGCCCTGCCGGGGTCTACGAGCAGTACTTC

abundance: NA
j_gene: TRBJ2-2
v_gene: TRBV15
d_gene: NA
CDR3aa: CATSSQGYTGELFF
CDR3nt: TGTGCCACCAGCAGCCAGGGGTACACCGGGGAGCTGTTTTTT

abundance: NA
j_gene: TRBJ2-7
v_gene: TRBV28
d_gene: TRBD2
CDR3aa: CASSLPGLGRGYEQYF
CDR3nt: TGTGCCAGCAGTTTACCAGGACTCGGGAGGGGCTACGAGCAGTACTTC

abundance: few
j_gene: TRBJ1-5
v_gene: TRBV7-9
d_gene: NA
CDR3aa: CASSLERDQPQHF
CDR3nt: TGTGCCAGCAGCTTAGAACGGGATCAGCCCCAGCATTTT

abundance: NA
j_gene: TRBJ1-2
v_gene: TRBV30
d_gene: TRBD1
CDR3aa: CACRDRRGVGYGYTF
CDR3nt: TGTGCCTGCCGGGATCGCAGGGGGGTAGGCTATGGCTACACCTTC

abundance: NA
j_gene: TRBJ2-3
v_gene: TRBV3-1/TRBV3-2
d_gene: TRBD1
CDR3aa: CASSQTGTGNPLTQYF
CDR3nt: TGTGCCAGCAGCCAGACCGGGACAGGGAACCCTCTAACGCAGTATTTT

abundance: NA
j_gene: TRBJ2-3
v_gene: TRBV7-3
d_gene: NA
CDR3aa: CASSSSTSTDTQYF
CDR3nt: TGTGCCAGCAGCTCCTCGACTAGCACAGATACGCAGTATTTT

abundance: NA
j_gene: TRBJ1-5
v_gene: TRBV19
d_gene: TRBD1
CDR3aa: CASSDGQGHQPQHF
CDR3nt: TGTGCCAGTAGTGACGGACAGGGACATCAGCCCCAGCATTTT

abundance: few
j_gene: TRBJ1-1
v_gene: TRBV4-1
d_gene: NA
CDR3aa: CASSRSFPPNTEAFF
CDR3nt: TGCGCCAGCAGCCGCAGTTTTCCCCCTAACACTGAAGCTTTCTTT

abundance: NA
j_gene: TRBJ1-1
v_gene: TRBV2
d_gene: NA
CDR3aa: CASSDLFSPNTEAFF
CDR3nt: TGTGCCAGCAGTGATCTTTTTAGTCCGAACACTGAAGCTTTCTTT

abundance: NA
j_gene: TRBJ2-3
v_gene: TRBV3-1/TRBV3-2
d_gene: NA
CDR3aa: CASSGGTRSTDTQYF
CDR3nt: TGTGCCAGCAGCGGCGGGACCCGGAGCACAGATACGCAGTATTTT

abundance: NA
j_gene: TRBJ2-1
v_gene: TRBV5-1
d_gene: TRBD2
CDR3aa: CASSLGGSGGNNEQFF
CDR3nt: TGCGCCAGCAGCTTAGGAGGTAGCGGGGGAAACAATGAGCAGTTCTTC